This TCR beta chain emerged from a study of cytomegalovirus exposure and HLA in healthy donors. The germline V gene has CDR1 MNHNS and CDR2 SASEGT. This CDR3 has 15 amino acids. J lost 2 bases, V lost 6 bases, and 9 bases had no gene match. The PCR had 60 Vbeta and 13 Jbeta primers. Using immunoSEQ multiplex PCR, the repertoire was profiled, and TCRdb retains in-frame clones only, with some absent. Of about 150,000 clones in the sample, approximately 83% are singletons; the top ten hold 1.5% to 1.7%. The sequencing input was PBMCs. The receptor was derived from a woman younger than 30 in good health and CMV-seronegative. This chain uses TRBV6-1 with TRBJ2-5; 7 bases line up with TRBD1. This CDR3 is CASSPLGTAQETQYF. In nucleotides, the CDR3 is TGTGCCAGCAGCCCCCTCGGGACAGCACAAGAGACCCAGTACTTC.